This T cell receptor (beta chain) was documented in a study of immunodeficiency (dated by TCRdb to between 2019 and 2020). At the level of the whole study: To search for oligoclonality and VDJ recombination defects, the researchers carried out a repertoire analysis.

Results the study describes overall, beyond this receptor: Severe oligoclonality, as judged by top-100 and total clonotype frequencies, was observed in patient CD8+ T cells but not in patient CD4+ T cells. Entropy comparisons showed n=3 (open circles) for patients versus healthy controls; a thymic development effect was only suggested as possible. Patient CD8+ T cells showed restricted TRB V-J pairing and lower productive entropy than control CD8+ T cells.

Genomic DNA was extracted with the QIAamp DNA Blood Mini Kit and sent for immunoSEQ repertoire analysis. A standard quantity of genomic DNA template was used for amplification of CDR3 regions by multiplex PCR. The PCR products underwent sequencing on an Illumina platform. As for how the authors treated the data: Alignment of sequences was done against a reference, and the V, D and J gene definitions came from IMGT. A nearest-neighbor clustering algorithm merged closely related sequences to remove PCR and sequencing errors. V, D and J usage in productive unique and total sequences was analyzed using ImmunoSEQ Analyzer tools and R version 3.6.1. The clones in this table, taken by TCRdb from immuneACCESS, are in-frame only. Not every clone is retained; where verified, under half of the shortfall comes from an unresolved V gene, and the cause of the rest is unknown. The V and J calls and clone size are taken from that table; D and trimming were inferred from the DNA. The sample table records 1,300 to 1,500 clones; roughly 92% of these occur just once. The ten largest clones add up to roughly 3% of the sample.

CD3+CD8+ T cells were sorted from fresh PBMCs before TCR sequencing. Taken from cysteine to phenylalanine, the CDR3 has 13 residues. Only the CDR3 DNA stays, 39 bases, in frame from base 1. A distance of 9 bases separates the germline ends of V and J, which lose 6 bases and 1 base respectively. The germline V gene specifies MNHEY as CDR1 and SVGAGI as CDR2. A word on this clone: The target of this receptor is not known. There are no base qualities to consult, and no much larger clone falls within one base.

The sample comprised CD8+ T cells from blood. This clonotype originated in a human donor in good health. The chain is made from TRBV6-5 and TRBJ1-1, with no confidently assigned D gene. In nucleotides, the sequence is TGTGCCAGCAGAGACCTGACGAACACTGAAGCTTTCTTT. Its coded protein is CASRDLTNTEAFF.